A single sample is the source of the 27 T cell receptor beta chains below, sequenced in a study of Graves' ophthalmopathy and Graves' hyperthyroidism. Amplification of TCR beta CDR3 regions used RNA transcripts. After a first-round RT-PCR with HTBI primers, a second-round multiplex PCR was run. TCRdb analysed the multiplex PCR reads with MiXCR anew, one entry per CDR3 protein. The sample has approximately 700,000 distinct CDR3 sequences, about 38% seen once. Material for sequencing was peripheral blood. The receptors stem from an adult man with Graves' ophthalmopathy.

The J gene is TRBJ2-3, the V gene TRBV24-1; TRBD1 aligns across 8 bases. After removal of 10 bases from V and 4 bases from J, the junction contained 6 bases not matched to a gene. There are 13 residues in the CDR3. The germline V gene encodes CDR1 KGHDR and CDR2 SFDVKD. The CDR3 spells CATQGAWPDTQYF. The CDR3 DNA reads TGTGCCACTCAGGGGGCTTGGCCAGATACGCAGTATTTT.

Notes on this clonotype: A read error may explain this, as a much larger clone is one base away. The J gene is TRBJ2-5, the V gene TRBV10-2, with TRBD2 as a possible D gene (5 bases). Germline CDR1 and CDR2: WSHSY and SAAADI. The CDR3 runs to 15 residues. The CDR3 protein is CTSSEFRGLGETQYF. DNA for the CDR3: TGCACCAGCAGTGAGTTTCGCGGGCTCGGGGAGACCCAGTACTTC.

V usage is TRBV20-1 and J usage is TRBJ1-5; weak D call: TRBD1 (5 bases). V lost 3 bases to trimming and J lost 7 bases, with 19 bases between them. The germline gives CDR1 DFQATT, CDR2 SNEGSKA (reference sequence). The length of the CDR3 is 15 residues. CDR3 in amino acids: CSASGFGREVQPQHF. CDR3 bases: TGCAGTGCTAGTGGTTTCGGCAGGGAGGTCCAGCCCCAGCATTTT.

A remark on this clonotype: At one end, the junction sequence differs from germline, possibly due to a read error. The rearrangement joins TRBV25-1 to TRBJ2-7; maybe TRBD1 (6 bases). Germline-derived CDR1 and CDR2 are MGHDK and SYGVNS. This CDR3 region has 14 residues. The DNA of the CDR3 is TGTGCCATCAGTGAGTCAGCAGGGGCCAGCGAGCAGTACTTC. Amino acid sequence: CAISESAGASEQYF.

V gene TRBV7-9 combines with J gene TRBJ1-1; a possible D gene is TRBD1 (6 bases). The germline gives CDR1 SEHNR, CDR2 FQNEAQ (reference sequence). V was pared by 5 bases and J by 6 bases, with 19 bases between. The CDR3 has 15 amino acids. The CDR3 bases are TGTGCCAGCAGCCAACAGGGTGCAGGGGCCCCTGAAGCTTTCTTT. Residues: CASSQQGAGAPEAFF.

The sample holds many counts of this clonotype. The chain combines TRBV11-2 with TRBJ1-2, with a weak D call TRBD1 (5 bases). Trimming left V 7 bases short and J 6 bases short, with 21 bases between. The V gene's germline CDR1 is SGHAT and CDR2 FQNNGV. This CDR3 region has 15 residues. This CDR3 is CASTKTGRGPNGYTF. CDR3 nucleotides: TGTGCCAGCACCAAAACAGGAAGGGGCCCAAATGGCTACACCTTC.

This clonotype has ten or more counts. The chain links TRBV29-1 to TRBJ1-2; unclear D gene. Germline-derived CDR1 and CDR2 are SQVTM and ANQGSEA. The V end was cut by 1 base, the J end by 4 bases, with 19 bases between. The CDR3 runs 16 residues. The CDR3 spells CSVEGQSAGSGYGYTF. CDR3 sequence (DNA): TGCAGCGTTGAAGGCCAGAGTGCTGGTTCGGGCTATGGCTACACCTTC.

The chain is built from TRBV5-4 and TRBJ2-7; 9 nucleotides agree with TRBD1. Per germline, CDR1 SGHNT and CDR2 YYREEE (reference sequence). V lost 2 bases and J lost 5; bases outside the gene matches: 5. The CDR3 has 14 residues. The CDR3 loop reads CASSFGQGRDEQYF. CDR3 sequence (DNA): TGTGCCAGCAGCTTTGGACAGGGGAGAGACGAGCAGTACTTC.

In regard to this clonotype: This clone may be a read error of a much larger clone one base away. The V gene is TRBV7-3, the J gene TRBJ1-2; 7 bases are shared with TRBD1. The CDR3 sequence is 15 residues long. V trimming: 8 bases; J trimming: 4 bases; junction bases outside the gene matches: 13. Looked up from germline, CDR1 is SGHTA and CDR2 is FQGTGA. The CDR3 sequence: CASGAIQGMGYGYTF. The CDR3 region has the DNA TGTGCCAGCGGCGCGATACAGGGGATGGGCTATGGCTACACCTTC.

Ten or more counts support this clonotype. V usage is TRBV7-8 and J usage is TRBJ2-5; maybe TRBD2 (5 bases). This CDR3 comprises 12 residues. Germline assignment: CDR1 SGHVS and CDR2 FQNEAQ. V was clipped by 5 bases and J by 4 bases, with 8 bases between them. Here the CDR3 reads CASSGGSETQYF. As DNA, the CDR3 is TGTGCCAGCAGCGGAGGATCAGAGACCCAGTACTTC.

This clonotype occurred a few times. This chain uses TRBV19 with TRBJ1-5; D is unresolved. Trimming pared 6 bases from V and 0 bases from J, leaving 9 bases between. This CDR3 spans 14 amino acids. In germline, CDR1 is LNHDA, CDR2 SQIVND (reference sequence). CDR3: CASRPIHSNQPQHF. The DNA of the CDR3 is TGTGCCAGTAGACCGATCCATAGCAATCAGCCCCAGCATTTT. The full variable domain, in which reference TRBV19 and TRBJ1-5 provide the parts outside the CDR3, is DGGITQSPKYLFRKEGQNVTLSCEQNLNHDAMYWYRQDPGQGLRLIYYSQIVNDFQKGDIAEGYSVSREKKESFPLTVTSAQKNPTAFYLCASRPIHSNQPQHFGDGTRLSIL.

The rearrangement joins TRBV2 to TRBJ1-1; possibly TRBD1 for D (6 bases). This CDR3 spans 13 amino acids. Deletions cut 5 bases from V and 4 bases from J, with 11 bases between. Germline V gene sequence: CDR1 SNHLY, CDR2 FYNNEI. The CDR3 loop reads CASSLGTSTEAFF. The CDR3 DNA is TGTGCCAGCAGTCTTGGGACAAGCACTGAAGCTTTCTTT.

Notes on this clonotype: At one end, the junction sequence differs from germline, possibly due to a read error. The CDR3 sequence is CASSTRRLSGELLF. The CDR3 nucleotides are TGTGCCAGTAGTACCCGACGGCTCTCCGGGGAGCTGCTTTTT. The genes are TRBV19 and TRBJ2-2; a weak D match, TRBD2 (5 bases). The CDR3 runs to 14 residues. From germline, CDR1 is LNHDA and CDR2 SQIVND (reference sequence).

This clonotype appeared once. The chain employs TRBV9 and TRBJ2-3, with 7 bases matching TRBD2. This CDR3 region has 15 residues. With 4 bases clipped from V and 4 bases from J, the junction kept 9 bases outside the gene matches. The germline gives CDR1 SGDLS, CDR2 YYNGEE. In DNA form, the CDR3 reads TGTGCCAGCAGCATAATTGCGGGGGTAGCAGATACGCAGTATTTT. Translating gives CASSIIAGVADTQYF.

The V gene is TRBV29-1, the J gene TRBJ1-2; D remains ambiguous. Deletions cut 4 bases from V and 6 bases from J, with 15 bases between. The germline CDR1 and CDR2 sequences are SQVTM and ANQGSEA. The CDR3 sequence is 13 residues long. This CDR3 is CSVGGPLVDGYTF. CDR3 DNA: TGCAGCGTTGGCGGACCCCTGGTCGATGGCTACACCTTC.

This clonotype turned up a few times. This rearrangement joins TRBV20-1 to TRBJ2-7, with D perhaps matching TRBD1 (5 bases). In germline, CDR1 is DFQATT, CDR2 SNEGSKA (reference sequence). V was trimmed by 2 bases and J by 1 base, leaving 18 bases between them. This CDR3 is 16 amino acids long. CDR3 in amino acids: CSARLPPTGDSYEQYF. CDR3 DNA: TGCAGTGCTAGACTCCCGCCCACAGGAGATTCCTACGAGCAGTACTTC.

This clonotype was counted many times. V is TRBV5-1 and J is TRBJ1-1, with 7 bases identical to TRBD1. J gave up 1 base and V 3 bases, and 6 bases lay outside the gene matches. This CDR3 has 15 amino acids. From germline, CDR1 is SGHRS and CDR2 YFSETQ. The CDR3 region is CASSWRQGRNTEAFF. CDR3 DNA sequence: TGCGCCAGCAGCTGGAGACAGGGAAGGAACACTGAAGCTTTCTTT.

J is TRBJ2-7 and V is TRBV28; 7 bases are shared with TRBD1. V was pared by 6 bases and J by 1 base, with 12 bases of the junction left unmatched. The CDR3 sequence is 16 residues long. The V gene's germline CDR1 is MDHEN and CDR2 SYDVKM. CDR3: CASSGRDRGPSYEQYF. The CDR3 DNA follows: TGTGCCAGCAGCGGCCGGGACAGAGGACCATCCTACGAGCAGTACTTC. Supplemented by reference TRBV28 and TRBJ2-7, the full variable domain reads DVKVTQSSRYLVKRTGEKVFLECVQDMDHENMFWYRQDPGLGLRLIYFSYDVKMKEKGDIPEGYSVSREKKERFSLILESASTNQTSMYLCASSGRDRGPSYEQYFGPGTRLTVT.

The chain uses TRBV12-3 or TRBV12-4 and TRBJ2-7, with D unresolved. V gave up 1 base and J gave up 3 bases, with 10 bases separating them. The CDR3 loop spans 14 amino acids. CDR3 sequence reads: CASSLVARVYEQYF. The DNA for the CDR3 is TGTGCCAGCAGTTTAGTGGCTAGGGTCTACGAGCAGTACTTC.

In the case of this clonotype: This may be a read error: a much more frequent sequence differs by one nucleotide. The V and J genes are TRBV2 and TRBJ2-2; D gene ambiguous. The germline V and J ends were trimmed by 7 bases and 3 bases, with 9 bases remaining between them. CDR1 is SNHLY, CDR2 FYNNEI, per germline. This CDR3 has 13 residues. CDR3 sequence: CASNVQYTGELFF. DNA of the CDR3: TGTGCCAGCAATGTACAGTACACCGGGGAGCTGTTTTTT.

This clonotype was observed at least ten times. The gene calls are TRBV29-1 and TRBJ2-7; no firm D call. Germline V gene lookup returns CDR1 SQVTM and CDR2 ANQGSEA. The CDR3 is made up of 14 amino acids. V lost 1 base and J lost 6, with 16 bases in between. In nucleotides, the CDR3 is TGCAGCGTTGAAGGGCGGTCTGAGTGGGGCGAGCAGTACTTC. Translating gives CSVEGRSEWGEQYF.

This clonotype was observed a handful of times. The V and J genes are TRBV6-5 and TRBJ2-6; no firm D call. Germline V CDR1 and CDR2: MNHEY, SVGAGI. V lost 2 bases and J lost 0, with 5 bases in between. The CDR3 is 15 amino acids. CDR3 residues: CASSYGLSGANVLTF. The DNA for the CDR3 is TGTGCCAGCAGTTACGGGCTCTCTGGGGCCAACGTCCTGACTTTC.

This sequence joins TRBV20-1 and TRBJ1-4, with a possible D match to TRBD1 (6 bases). This CDR3 contains 14 residues. Trimming left V 0 bases short and J 8 bases short, with 13 bases between. From germline, CDR1 is DFQATT and CDR2 SNEGSKA (reference sequence). This CDR3 is CSARDNRAGEKLFF. Here the CDR3 DNA reads TGCAGTGCTAGAGATAACAGGGCTGGGGAAAAACTGTTTTTT.

At least ten counts were recorded for this clonotype. V and J are TRBV24-1 and TRBJ2-5; 10 bases fit TRBD2. There are 13 residues in the CDR3. Germline V gene data show CDR1 as KGHDR and CDR2 as SFDVKD. With 10 bases clipped from V and 4 bases from J, the junction kept 5 bases outside the gene matches. In DNA form, the CDR3 reads TGTGCCACTGGGACTAGCGAACGAGAGACCCAGTACTTC. As protein: CATGTSERETQYF.

V is TRBV25-1 and J is TRBJ2-7, with TRBD2 matching over 12 bases. This CDR3 contains 16 residues. CDR1 and CDR2 from the germline V gene are MGHDK and SYGVNS. The V segment lost 4 bases and the J segment 3 bases; nucleotides outside the gene matches: 7. The CDR3 protein is CASSASGLAGGYEQYF. Here the CDR3 DNA reads TGTGCCAGCAGTGCATCGGGACTAGCGGGTGGCTACGAGCAGTACTTC.

This clonotype was detected a few times. This rearrangement joins TRBV9 to TRBJ1-1; 7 bases match TRBD1. Germline CDR1 is SGDLS and CDR2 is YYNGEE. V lost 10 bases, J lost 4 bases, and 13 bases stayed unmatched. The CDR3 is 14 amino acids. DNA for the CDR3: TGTGCCTGGAGGGAACTAGACAGGGTCACTGAAGCTTTCTTT. It specifies CAWRELDRVTEAFF.

This clonotype occurred many times. The chain carries TRBV19 and TRBJ1-1, with TRBD1 matching 7 bases. Per the germline V gene, CDR1 is LNHDA and CDR2 is SQIVND (reference sequence). The junction had 5 bases not matched to a gene; V was cut back by 4 bases and J by 0 bases. The CDR3 extends over 15 amino acids. CDR3 amino acids: CASSSMGQLNTEAFF. Here the CDR3 DNA reads TGTGCCAGTAGTAGTATGGGACAGCTGAACACTGAAGCTTTCTTT.